These T cell receptor beta chains were read from a single sample in a study of shared clonotypes between healthy human individuals. The method was immunoSEQ multiplex PCR; TCRdb's version includes in-frame clones alone and lacks a portion of them. The sample has about 2.3 million clones; 85% to 95% are singletons. Sequenced: naive CD4+ T cells from PBMCs. Every receptor here comes from a man younger than 35 in good health. Some clones in this sample may be carry-over from other donors' samples. Each CDR3 is given with its conserved first and last residue. The order of the fields is D gene, clone size, V gene, J gene, CDR3 DNA, CDR3 protein. The D gene is left open where the match is weak. Not all rows give a size; the values are once, few, many and, for expanded clones, a class.

d_gene: NA; abundance: few; v_gene: TRBV2; j_gene: TRBJ1-1; CDR3nt: TGTGCCAGGGTTGGACAGAACACTGAAGCTTTCTTT; CDR3aa: CARVGQNTEAFF
d_gene: TRBD1; abundance: NA; v_gene: TRBV15; j_gene: TRBJ2-6; CDR3nt: TGTGCCACCAGCAGCGGGACAGGCACTTACGGGGCCAACGTCCTGACTTTC; CDR3aa: CATSSGTGTYGANVLTF
d_gene: NA; abundance: NA; v_gene: TRBV28; j_gene: TRBJ1-2; CDR3nt: TGTGCCAGCAGTCTGCGACTTAACTATGGCTACACCTTC; CDR3aa: CASSLRLNYGYTF
d_gene: TRBD1; abundance: NA; v_gene: TRBV5-4; j_gene: TRBJ2-7; CDR3nt: TGTGCCAGCAGCTTGGCGTCAGGGGGCGGGTACGAGCAGTACTTC; CDR3aa: CASSLASGGGYEQYF
d_gene: TRBD2; abundance: NA; v_gene: TRBV18; j_gene: TRBJ2-1; CDR3nt: TGTGCCAGCTCACCTAGGATAGCGGGATCTTCCTACAATGAGCAGTTCTTC; CDR3aa: CASSPRIAGSSYNEQFF
d_gene: NA; abundance: NA; v_gene: TRBV15; j_gene: TRBJ2-3; CDR3nt: TGTGCCACCAGCAGGGTCGCTACAGATACGCAGTATTTT; CDR3aa: CATSRVATDTQYF
d_gene: TRBD1; abundance: NA; v_gene: TRBV5-1; j_gene: TRBJ2-2; CDR3nt: TGCGCCAGCAGCTTGCCGGGACAGGCCGTGTCAACCGGGGAGCTGTTTTTT; CDR3aa: CASSLPGQAVSTGELFF
d_gene: NA; abundance: once; v_gene: TRBV19; j_gene: TRBJ2-7; CDR3nt: TGTGCCAGTAAGGTACCCGCCGCCTACGAGCAGTACTTC; CDR3aa: CASKVPAAYEQYF
d_gene: NA; abundance: NA; v_gene: TRBV4-1; j_gene: TRBJ1-5; CDR3nt: TGCGCCAGCAGCCAAGTATTGGGTCAGCCCCAGCATTTT; CDR3aa: CASSQVLGQPQHF
d_gene: NA; abundance: NA; v_gene: TRBV7-6; j_gene: TRBJ2-1; CDR3nt: TGTGCCAGCAGCTGGGATCTGCGTGAGCAGTTCTTC; CDR3aa: CASSWDLREQFF
d_gene: TRBD2; abundance: NA; v_gene: TRBV7-2; j_gene: TRBJ2-2; CDR3nt: TGTGCCAGCAGCCCACGGGGGGCCGGGGAGCTGTTTTTT; CDR3aa: CASSPRGAGELFF
d_gene: NA; abundance: NA; v_gene: TRBV30; j_gene: TRBJ2-2; CDR3nt: TGTGCCTGGAGTAGAGGGAACACCGGGGAGCTGTTTTTT; CDR3aa: CAWSRGNTGELFF
d_gene: NA; abundance: NA; v_gene: TRBV6-6; j_gene: TRBJ1-5; CDR3nt: TGTGCCAGCAGTGGGGGGGTGTCGAGCAATCAGCCCCAGCATTTT; CDR3aa: CASSGGVSSNQPQHF
d_gene: TRBD2; abundance: NA; v_gene: TRBV7-8; j_gene: TRBJ2-5; CDR3nt: TGTGCCAGCAGCCCTCGCCAAGCGGGAACATACCAAGAGACCCAGTACTTC; CDR3aa: CASSPRQAGTYQETQYF
d_gene: NA; abundance: NA; v_gene: TRBV9; j_gene: TRBJ2-1; CDR3nt: TGTGCCAGCAGCGCCAGGACAGCCGTTAATGAGCAGTTCTTC; CDR3aa: CASSARTAVNEQFF
d_gene: NA; abundance: NA; v_gene: TRBV28; j_gene: TRBJ2-7; CDR3nt: TGTGCCAGCCGCGTGGTCGGGCAGATCAACTACGAGCAGTACTTC; CDR3aa: CASRVVGQINYEQYF
d_gene: TRBD1; abundance: once; v_gene: TRBV30; j_gene: TRBJ1-4; CDR3nt: TGTGCCTGGAGTGTGGGGACAGGGGTTGTGAAACTGTTTTTT; CDR3aa: CAWSVGTGVVKLFF
d_gene: NA; abundance: NA; v_gene: TRBV6-1; j_gene: TRBJ2-4; CDR3nt: TGTGCCAGCAAAGGGTGGGAAAACATTCAGTACTTC; CDR3aa: CASKGWENIQYF